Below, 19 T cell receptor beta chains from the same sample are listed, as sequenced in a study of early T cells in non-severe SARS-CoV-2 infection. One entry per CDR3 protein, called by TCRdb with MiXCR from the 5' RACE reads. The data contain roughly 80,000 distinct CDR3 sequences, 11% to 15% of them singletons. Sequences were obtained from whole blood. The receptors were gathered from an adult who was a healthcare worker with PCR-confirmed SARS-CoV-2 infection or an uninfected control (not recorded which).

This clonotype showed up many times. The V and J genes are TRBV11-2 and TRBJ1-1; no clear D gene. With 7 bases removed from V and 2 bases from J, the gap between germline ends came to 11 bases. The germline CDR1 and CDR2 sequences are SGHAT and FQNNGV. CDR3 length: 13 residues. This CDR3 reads CASTSWANTEAFF. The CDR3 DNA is TGTGCCAGCACGTCATGGGCAAACACTGAAGCTTTCTTT.

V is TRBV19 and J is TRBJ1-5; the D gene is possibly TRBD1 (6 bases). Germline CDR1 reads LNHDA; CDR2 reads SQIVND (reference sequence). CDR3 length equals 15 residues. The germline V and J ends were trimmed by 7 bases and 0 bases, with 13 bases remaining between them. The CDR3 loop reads CASKGDLYSNQPQHF. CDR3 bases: TGTGCCAGTAAGGGGGACCTCTATAGCAATCAGCCCCAGCATTTT. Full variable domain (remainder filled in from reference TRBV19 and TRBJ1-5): DGGITQSPKYLFRKEGQNVTLSCEQNLNHDAMYWYRQDPGQGLRLIYYSQIVNDFQKGDIAEGYSVSREKKESFPLTVTSAQKNPTAFYLCASKGDLYSNQPQHFGDGTRLSIL.

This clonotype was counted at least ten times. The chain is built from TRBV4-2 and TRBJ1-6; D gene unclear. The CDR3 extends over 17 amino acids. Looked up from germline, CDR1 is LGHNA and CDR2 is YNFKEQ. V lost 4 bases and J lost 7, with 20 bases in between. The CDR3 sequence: CASSPDALVNGNSPLHF. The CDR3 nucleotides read TGTGCCAGCAGCCCAGACGCCCTAGTAAACGGGAATTCACCCCTCCACTTT.

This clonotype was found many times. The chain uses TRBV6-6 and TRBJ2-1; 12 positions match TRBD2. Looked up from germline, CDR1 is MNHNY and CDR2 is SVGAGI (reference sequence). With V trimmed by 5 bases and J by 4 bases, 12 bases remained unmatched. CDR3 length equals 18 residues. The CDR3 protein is CASSRLKTGTSGYNEQFF. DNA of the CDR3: TGTGCCAGCAGTCGCCTGAAAACCGGGACTAGCGGGTACAATGAGCAGTTCTTC.

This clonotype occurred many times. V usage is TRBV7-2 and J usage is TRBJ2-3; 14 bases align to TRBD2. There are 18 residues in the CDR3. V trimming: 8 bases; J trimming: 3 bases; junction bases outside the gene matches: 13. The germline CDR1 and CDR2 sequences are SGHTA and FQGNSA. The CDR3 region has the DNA TGTGCCAGCGAGGGGGGACTAGCGGGAGAAGTCCAGACAGATACGCAGTATTTT. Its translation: CASEGGLAGEVQTDTQYF.

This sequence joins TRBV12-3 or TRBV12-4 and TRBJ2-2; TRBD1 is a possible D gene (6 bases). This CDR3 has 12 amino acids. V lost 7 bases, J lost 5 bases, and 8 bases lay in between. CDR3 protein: CASKDRTGELFF. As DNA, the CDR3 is TGTGCCAGCAAAGACAGGACCGGGGAGCTGTTTTTT.

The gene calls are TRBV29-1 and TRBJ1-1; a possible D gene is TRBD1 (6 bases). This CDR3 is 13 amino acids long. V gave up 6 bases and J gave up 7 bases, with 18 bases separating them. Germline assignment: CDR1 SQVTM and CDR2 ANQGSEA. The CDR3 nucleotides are TGCAGCGTCACCTCTCAAAACAGGGTTGAAGCTTTCTTT. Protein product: CSVTSQNRVEAFF.

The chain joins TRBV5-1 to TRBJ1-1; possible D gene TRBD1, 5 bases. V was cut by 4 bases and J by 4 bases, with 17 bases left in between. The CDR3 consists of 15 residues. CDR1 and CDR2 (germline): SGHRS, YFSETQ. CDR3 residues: CASSPYRPGGTEAFF. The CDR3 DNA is TGCGCCAGCAGCCCGTACCGACCCGGGGGCACTGAAGCTTTCTTT.

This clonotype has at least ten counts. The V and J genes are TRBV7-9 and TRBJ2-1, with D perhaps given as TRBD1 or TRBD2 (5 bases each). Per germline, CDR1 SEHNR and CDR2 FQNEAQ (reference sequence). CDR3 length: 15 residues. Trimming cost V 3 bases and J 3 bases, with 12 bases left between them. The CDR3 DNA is TGTGCCAGCAGCTTGCCGCTGGGGGACTACAATGAGCAGTTCTTC. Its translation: CASSLPLGDYNEQFF.

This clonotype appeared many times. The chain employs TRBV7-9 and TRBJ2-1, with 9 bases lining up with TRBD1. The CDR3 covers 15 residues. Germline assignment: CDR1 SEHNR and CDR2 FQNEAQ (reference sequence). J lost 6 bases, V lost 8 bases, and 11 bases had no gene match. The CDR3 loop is CASLGGQGSSNEQFF. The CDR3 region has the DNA TGTGCCAGCCTGGGGGGACAGGGATCTAGCAATGAGCAGTTCTTC.

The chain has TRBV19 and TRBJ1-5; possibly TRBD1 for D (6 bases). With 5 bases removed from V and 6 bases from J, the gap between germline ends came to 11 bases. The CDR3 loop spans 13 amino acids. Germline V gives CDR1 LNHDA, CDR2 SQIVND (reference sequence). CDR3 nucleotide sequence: TGTGCCAGTAGTTCTCAGGGGCCTCAGCCCCAGCATTTT. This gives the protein CASSSQGPQPQHF.

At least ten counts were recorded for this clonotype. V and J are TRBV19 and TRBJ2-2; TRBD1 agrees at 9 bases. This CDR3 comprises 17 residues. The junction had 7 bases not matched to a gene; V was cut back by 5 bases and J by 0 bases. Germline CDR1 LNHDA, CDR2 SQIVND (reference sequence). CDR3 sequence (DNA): TGTGCCAGTAGTCTAATCACAGGGGGCCCGAACACCGGGGAGCTGTTTTTT. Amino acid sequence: CASSLITGGPNTGELFF.

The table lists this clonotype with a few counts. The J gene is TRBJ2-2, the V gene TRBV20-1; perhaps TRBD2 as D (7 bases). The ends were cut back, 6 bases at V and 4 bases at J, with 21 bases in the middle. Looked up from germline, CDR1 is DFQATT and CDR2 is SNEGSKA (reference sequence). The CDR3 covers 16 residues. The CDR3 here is CSAARGGRESTGELFF. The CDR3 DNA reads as TGCAGTGCAGCCAGGGGCGGGAGAGAGAGCACCGGGGAGCTGTTTTTT.

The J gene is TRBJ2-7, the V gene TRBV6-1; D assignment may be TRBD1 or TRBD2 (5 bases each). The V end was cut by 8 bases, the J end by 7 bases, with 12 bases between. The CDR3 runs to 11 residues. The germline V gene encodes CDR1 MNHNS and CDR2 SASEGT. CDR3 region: CASWRWTEQYF. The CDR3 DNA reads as TGTGCCAGCTGGAGGTGGACAGAGCAGTACTTC.

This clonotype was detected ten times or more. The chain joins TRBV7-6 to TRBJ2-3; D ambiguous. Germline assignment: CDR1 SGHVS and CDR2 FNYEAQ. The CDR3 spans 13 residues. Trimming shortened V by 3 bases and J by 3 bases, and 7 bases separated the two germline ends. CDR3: CASSFYQTDTQYF. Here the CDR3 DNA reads TGTGCCAGCAGCTTCTACCAAACAGATACGCAGTATTTT.

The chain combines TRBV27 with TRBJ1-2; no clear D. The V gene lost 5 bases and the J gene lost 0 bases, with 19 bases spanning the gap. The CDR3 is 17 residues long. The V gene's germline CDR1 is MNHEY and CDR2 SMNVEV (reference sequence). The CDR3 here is CASSPLTLTPANYGYTF. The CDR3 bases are TGTGCCAGCAGTCCTCTCACCCTGACACCAGCTAACTATGGCTACACCTTC.

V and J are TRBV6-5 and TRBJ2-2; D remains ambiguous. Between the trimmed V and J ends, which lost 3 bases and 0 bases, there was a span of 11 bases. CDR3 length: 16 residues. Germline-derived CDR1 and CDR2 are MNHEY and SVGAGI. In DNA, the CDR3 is TGTGCCAGCAGTTATGACTCCTTCGCGAACACCGGGGAGCTGTTTTTT. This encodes CASSYDSFANTGELFF.

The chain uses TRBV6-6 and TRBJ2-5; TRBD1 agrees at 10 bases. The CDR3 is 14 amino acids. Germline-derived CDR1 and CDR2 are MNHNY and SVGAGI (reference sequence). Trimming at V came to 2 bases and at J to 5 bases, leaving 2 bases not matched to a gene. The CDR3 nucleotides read TGTGCCAGCAGTTACCCGGGACAGGGGGAGACCCAGTACTTC. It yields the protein CASSYPGQGETQYF.

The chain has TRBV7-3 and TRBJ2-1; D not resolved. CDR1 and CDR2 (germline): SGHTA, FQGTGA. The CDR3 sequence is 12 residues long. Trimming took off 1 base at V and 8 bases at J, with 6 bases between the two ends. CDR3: CASSLSRDEQFF. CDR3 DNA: TGTGCCAGCAGCTTAAGTAGAGATGAGCAGTTCTTC.